One sample yielded the 7 T cell receptor beta chains listed below, sequenced in a study of blood T cells in healthy people across ages. A J-beta primer mix and a sample-barcoded 5' primer were used in a second PCR of about 7 to 12 cycles. Each CDR3 protein gets one entry after TCRdb re-called the 5' RACE reads with MiXCR. The sample comprises 600,000 or so distinct CDR3 sequences, more than 20% of which are singletons, and more than 3% rests with the top ten. The sequencing input was blood. The receptor source for this set is a man aged 70-80 years in good health.

The chain employs TRBV10-3 and TRBJ2-5; 10 nucleotides align to TRBD1. This CDR3 region has 14 residues. V shed 4 bases, J shed 2 bases, and the junction held 1 base outside the gene matches. CDR1 and CDR2 (germline): ENHRY, SYGVKD. The CDR3 reads CAISGTGGQETQYF. CDR3 sequence (DNA): TGTGCCATCAGTGGGACAGGGGGACAAGAGACCCAGTACTTC.

This clonotype was counted a few times. The chain links TRBV2 to TRBJ2-5, with D perhaps matching TRBD2 (5 bases). The V and J ends lost 1 base and 0 bases respectively, with 6 bases between them. The CDR3 covers 14 residues. The germline V gene has CDR1 SNHLY and CDR2 FYNNEI. This CDR3 is CASSEEDYQETQYF. CDR3 nucleotides: TGTGCCAGCAGTGAAGAGGACTACCAAGAGACCCAGTACTTC.

J is TRBJ1-4 and V is TRBV2; no definite D call. In germline, CDR1 is SNHLY, CDR2 FYNNEI. This CDR3 spans 13 amino acids. V gave up 6 bases and J gave up 6 bases, with 11 bases separating them. As DNA, the CDR3 is TGTGCCAGCAGGTTGGTCGCCTATGAAAAACTGTTTTTT. Protein sequence: CASRLVAYEKLFF.

This sequence joins TRBV19 and TRBJ2-7; no firm D call. Trimming shortened V by 8 bases and J by 0 bases, and 11 bases separated the two germline ends. This CDR3 region has 13 residues. Looked up from germline, CDR1 is LNHDA and CDR2 is SQIVND (reference sequence). This CDR3 reads CASSGSSSYEQYF. The CDR3 bases are TGTGCCAGTTCCGGCAGCAGCTCCTACGAGCAGTACTTC.

The table lists this clonotype with many counts. The rearrangement uses TRBV7-9 and TRBJ1-2; TRBD1 agrees at 8 bases. V lost 5 bases and J lost 6; bases outside the gene matches: 2. CDR3 length: 12 amino acids. Germline V gene data show CDR1 as SEHNR and CDR2 as FQNEAQ (reference sequence). This CDR3 is CASSGQGHGYTF. The CDR3 coding sequence is TGTGCCAGCAGCGGACAGGGCCATGGCTACACCTTC.

The J gene is TRBJ1-6, the V gene TRBV7-8, with a weak D call TRBD1 (6 bases). V was cut by 2 bases and J by 10 bases, with 12 bases left in between. The CDR3 covers 14 residues. Germline values: CDR1 SGHVS, CDR2 FQNEAQ. CDR3 amino acids: CASSLLTGSSPLHF. The CDR3 nucleotides are TGTGCCAGCAGCTTATTGACAGGCTCCTCACCCCTCCACTTT.

This clonotype was observed a few times. CDR3 loop: CASSPGGGTSQPQHF. CDR3 coding DNA: TGTGCCAGCTCACCAGGAGGCGGGACGTCGCAGCCCCAGCATTTT. The chain combines TRBV18 with TRBJ1-5; possibly TRBD1 for D (5 bases). From germline, CDR1 is KGHSH and CDR2 LQKENI. The V and J ends lost 2 bases and 7 bases respectively, with 15 bases between them. The CDR3 length is 15 residues.